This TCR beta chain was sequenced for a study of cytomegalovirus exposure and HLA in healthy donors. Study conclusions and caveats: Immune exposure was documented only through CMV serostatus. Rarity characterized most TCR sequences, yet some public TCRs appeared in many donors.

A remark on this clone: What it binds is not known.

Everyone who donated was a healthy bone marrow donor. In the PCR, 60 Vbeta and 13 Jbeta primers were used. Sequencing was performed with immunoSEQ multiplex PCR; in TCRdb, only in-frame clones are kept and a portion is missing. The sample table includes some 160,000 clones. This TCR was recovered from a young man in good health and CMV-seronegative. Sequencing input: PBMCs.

CDR3 protein: CASALGARYEQYF. DNA of the CDR3: TGCGCCAGCGCCTTGGGGGCAAGGTACGAGCAGTACTTC. The rearrangement links TRBV5-1 to TRBJ2-7; D is perhaps TRBD1 (6 bases). Germline values: CDR1 SGHRS, CDR2 YFSETQ. V lost 7 bases and J 4 bases, leaving 15 bases between the germline ends. CDR3 length: 13 amino acids.